The 29 T cell receptor beta chains below all came from one sample that was sequenced in a study of blood T cell repertoires in COVID-19. Data came from immunoSEQ multiplex PCR; TCRdb stores just in-frame clones and leaves some out. The sample comprises some 400,000 clones, more than 65% of which are singletons, and roughly 1.1% rests with the top ten. Sequencing input: peripheral blood. These receptors were taken from a human donor with acute or convalescent COVID-19. The donor label of this sample is uncertain.

This clone was recorded only once. V gene TRBV28 combines with J gene TRBJ1-1; D is ambiguous. Germline V gene data show CDR1 as MDHEN and CDR2 as SYDVKM. The germline V and J ends were trimmed by 7 bases and 2 bases, with 11 bases remaining between them. The CDR3 extends over 13 amino acids. The CDR3 region is CASMREVNTEAFF. In DNA form, the CDR3 reads TGTGCCAGCATGAGGGAAGTAAACACTGAAGCTTTCTTT.

This rearrangement joins TRBV6-1 to TRBJ1-5; D is unclear. The CDR3 has 19 amino acids. Trimming took 4 bases from V and 2 from J, leaving 24 bases between them. Germline CDR1 is MNHNS and CDR2 is SASEGT. CDR3 nucleotides: TGTGCCAGCAGTGGAGGAGGGTACGTGGATAGACATGGCAATCAGCCCCAGCATTTT. It encodes CASSGGGYVDRHGNQPQHF.

The chain recombines TRBV15 with TRBJ1-1; D remains ambiguous. Trimming pared 5 bases from V and 12 bases from J, leaving 13 bases between. The CDR3 runs to 11 residues. Per germline, CDR1 LNHNV and CDR2 YYDKDF (reference sequence). CDR3 bases: TGTGCCACCAGCTCCTGGGCCCTAACTTTCTTT. It codes for CATSSWALTFF.

CDR3 in amino acids: CASSSGTANYGYTF. The CDR3 DNA is TGTGCCAGCAGCTCGGGGACAGCTAACTATGGCTACACCTTC. V gene TRBV5-5 combines with J gene TRBJ1-2; 7 positions agree with TRBD1. Germline CDR1 is SGHKS and CDR2 is YYEKEE (reference sequence). After removal of 3 bases from V and 0 bases from J, the junction contained 2 bases not matched to a gene. The CDR3 length is 14 residues.

The genes are TRBV6-5 and TRBJ2-4; unclear D gene. Per the germline V gene, CDR1 is MNHEY and CDR2 is SVGAGI. The CDR3 contains 15 residues. V was trimmed by 6 bases and J by 0 bases, leaving 12 bases between them. The CDR3 reads CASRTHQTAKNIQYF. The CDR3 bases are TGTGCCAGCAGAACTCACCAAACAGCCAAAAACATTCAGTACTTC.

V is TRBV29-1 and J is TRBJ1-2, with D perhaps matching TRBD1 (6 bases). Per the germline V gene, CDR1 is SQVTM and CDR2 is ANQGSEA. The germline V and J ends were trimmed by 6 bases and 0 bases, with 11 bases remaining between them. This CDR3 has 13 residues. CDR3 loop: CSVMTGANYGYTF. In DNA, the CDR3 is TGCAGCGTGATGACAGGAGCTAACTATGGCTACACCTTC.

The gene calls are TRBV7-6 and TRBJ1-3; the D is unclear. Germline V gene lookup returns CDR1 SGHVS and CDR2 FNYEAQ. The CDR3 is made up of 16 amino acids. V shed 4 bases and J shed 1 base, with 14 bases lying between them. The CDR3 DNA is TGTGCCAGCAGCTCCACAGCCGGAATATCTGGAAACACCATATATTTT. Translating gives CASSSTAGISGNTIYF.

J is TRBJ2-3 and V is TRBV3-1 (or the pseudogene TRBV3-2), with 15 bases identical to TRBD2. With V trimmed by 1 base and J by 6 bases, 8 bases remained unmatched. The germline CDR1 and CDR2 sequences are LGHDT and YNNKEL (reference sequence). The CDR3 totals 18 residues. The CDR3 nucleotides are TGTGCCAGCAGCCAAGTCGGACTAGCGGGGGGGCCCCCGGATACGCAGTATTTT. Its translation: CASSQVGLAGGPPDTQYF.

V and J are TRBV3-1 (or the pseudogene TRBV3-2) and TRBJ2-7; TRBD1 aligns across 8 bases. Germline V lookup: CDR1 LGHDT, CDR2 YNNKEL (reference sequence). V trimming: 3 bases; J trimming: 6 bases; junction bases outside the gene matches: 7. This CDR3 is built from 14 residues. CDR3 nucleotides: TGTGCCAGCAGCCATCGTAACAGGGGGGCCGAGCAGTACTTC. Translating gives CASSHRNRGAEQYF.

The chain employs TRBV5-1 and TRBJ1-1; D possibly corresponds to TRBD1 (6 bases). There are 17 residues in the CDR3. Trimming stripped 0 bases from V and 1 base from J, with 16 bases between. Germline-derived CDR1 and CDR2 are SGHRS and YFSETQ. The CDR3 sequence: CASSLAGAGARNTEAFF. As DNA, the CDR3 is TGCGCCAGCAGCTTGGCCGGGGCAGGGGCGCGGAACACTGAAGCTTTCTTT.

The chain combines TRBV7-6 with TRBJ2-3; D remains ambiguous. Trimming removed 1 base from V and 1 base from J, with 15 bases in between. The germline CDR1 and CDR2 sequences are SGHVS and FNYEAQ. CDR3 length: 17 residues. DNA of the CDR3: TGTGCCAGCAGCTTAGACCCTCCGAGAGTCCGCACAGATACGCAGTATTTT. It yields the protein CASSLDPPRVRTDTQYF.

The rearrangement links TRBV3-1 (or the pseudogene TRBV3-2) to TRBJ1-4; D call uncertain. The CDR3 is 15 residues long. Trimming cost V 4 bases and J 0 bases, with 9 bases left between them. CDR1 and CDR2 from the germline V gene are LGHDT and YNNKEL (reference sequence). CDR3 protein: CASSLHTPTNEKLFF. In nucleotides, the CDR3 is TGTGCCAGCAGCCTCCACACCCCAACTAATGAAAAACTGTTTTTT.

This clone turned up a few times. The chain recombines TRBV5-4 with TRBJ2-2; TRBD2 matches at 13 bases. V was clipped by 0 bases and J by 5 bases; unmatched bases: 13. The CDR3 contains 20 residues. Germline CDR1 reads SGHNT; CDR2 reads YYREEE (reference sequence). In DNA, the CDR3 is TGTGCCAGCAGCTTGGTGGGGGCCGGACTAGCGGGAGCCGGAACCGGGGAGCTGTTTTTT. It yields the protein CASSLVGAGLAGAGTGELFF.

J is TRBJ2-3 and V is TRBV6-2 or TRBV6-3; 9 positions agree with TRBD2. CDR1 and CDR2 from the germline V gene are MNHEY and SVGEGT. CDR3 length: 14 residues. J gave up 5 bases and V 5 bases, and 5 bases lay outside the gene matches. CDR3 region: CASSPGLARDTQYF. The CDR3 DNA sequence: TGTGCCAGCAGTCCGGGACTAGCTAGAGATACGCAGTATTTT.

Remarks on this clone: A read error may produce the germline difference seen at one junction end. CDR3 DNA: TGTGCCAGCAGTTTGAGTGGGGGGGGCATGCTCTTC. Protein product: CASSLSGGGMLF. The chain carries TRBV12-3 or TRBV12-4 and TRBJ2-1; tentative D call: TRBD2 (7 bases). The CDR3 loop spans 12 amino acids.

The rearrangement uses TRBV4-2 and TRBJ1-1; weak D call: TRBD1 (6 bases). Trimming took off 4 bases at V and 5 bases at J, with 14 bases between the two ends. CDR3 size: 14 residues. Germline V gives CDR1 LGHNA, CDR2 YNFKEQ. The CDR3 DNA reads TGTGCCAGCAGCCCAATTCTACAGGGAACTGAAGCTTTCTTT. Residues: CASSPILQGTEAFF.

The CDR3 is CASSSRRASGGAGPDTQYF. The CDR3, as DNA: TGTGCCAGCAGCTCCCGGCGGGCTAGCGGGGGGGCCGGCCCAGATACGCAGTATTTT. J is TRBJ2-3 and V is TRBV6-6; 12 nucleotides agree with TRBD2. The CDR3 has 19 residues. Looked up from germline, CDR1 is MNHNY and CDR2 is SVGAGI (reference sequence). The V segment lost 6 bases and the J segment 4 bases; nucleotides outside the gene matches: 17.

This rearrangement joins TRBV10-3 to TRBJ1-1; 8 bases align to TRBD1. After removal of 5 bases from V and 7 bases from J, the junction contained 9 bases not matched to a gene. The CDR3 contains 14 residues. Germline CDR1 and CDR2: ENHRY and SYGVKD. The CDR3 loop reads CAISPTSGTGEAFF. The CDR3 bases are TGTGCCATCAGTCCTACTTCGGGGACAGGTGAAGCTTTCTTT.

This rearrangement joins TRBV4-2 to TRBJ2-7, with a tentative D call TRBD1 (6 bases). This CDR3 spans 18 amino acids. CDR1 and CDR2 from the germline V gene are LGHNA and YNFKEQ. Trimming removed 3 bases at V and 1 base at J, with 22 bases between. The CDR3 DNA reads as TGTGCCAGCAGCCAGCAGCCCTCAGGGGCAGGGAGATCCTACGAGCAGTACTTC. It codes for CASSQQPSGAGRSYEQYF.

J is TRBJ1-2 and V is TRBV5-6; D may be TRBD1 (6 bases). Germline-derived CDR1 and CDR2 are SGHDT and YYEEEE. V was shortened by 0 bases and J by 2 bases, with 8 bases between the two germline ends. This CDR3 contains 14 residues. This chain's CDR3 is CASSLGQDNYGYTF. The CDR3 nucleotides read TGTGCCAGCAGCTTGGGACAGGACAACTATGGCTACACCTTC.

The V call is TRBV29-1, the J call TRBJ1-1; D remains unclear. The CDR3 sequence is 12 residues long. Trimming cost V 5 bases and J 1 base, with 8 bases left between them. In germline, CDR1 is SQVTM, CDR2 ANQGSEA. The CDR3 coding sequence is TGCAGCGTTCAGAAACCGAACACTGAAGCTTTCTTT. Translation gives CSVQKPNTEAFF. Full variable domain (remainder filled in from reference TRBV29-1 and TRBJ1-1): SAVISQKPSRDICQRGTSLTIQCQVDSQVTMMFWYRQQPGQSLTLIATANQGSEATYESGFVIDKFPISRPNLTFSTLTVSNMSPEDSSIYLCSVQKPNTEAFFGQGTRLTVV.

This clone was seen a few times. The chain recombines TRBV20-1 with TRBJ2-1, with D possibly TRBD2 on 6 matching bases. The V and J ends lost 3 bases and 0 bases respectively, with 12 bases between them. CDR3 length: 15 residues. From germline, CDR1 is DFQATT and CDR2 SNEGSKA (reference sequence). The CDR3 bases are TGCAGTGCTAGTCGCGGGGCAAGCTCCTACAATGAGCAGTTCTTC. Residues: CSASRGASSYNEQFF.

The rearrangement links TRBV7-9 to TRBJ2-7; D uncertain. CDR3 length equals 14 residues. Germline CDR1 reads SEHNR; CDR2 reads FQNEAQ (reference sequence). V was cut by 1 base and J by 3 bases, with 10 bases left in between. The CDR3 loop reads CASSLEAGSYEQYF. CDR3 in DNA: TGTGCCAGCAGCTTAGAAGCAGGTAGCTACGAGCAGTACTTC.

The rearrangement links TRBV30 to TRBJ2-2, with 8 nucleotides matching TRBD2. The CDR3 totals 18 residues. Germline values: CDR1 GTSNPN, CDR2 SVGIG (reference sequence). V gave up 2 bases and J gave up 6 bases; unmatched junction bases: 17. The CDR3 is CAWSPKPGTRAAPGELFF. As DNA, the CDR3 is TGTGCCTGGAGTCCGAAACCCGGGACTAGAGCGGCCCCCGGGGAGCTGTTTTTT.

The chain couples TRBV4-1 to TRBJ2-7; D gene uncertain. CDR1 is MGHRA and CDR2 is YSYEKL in the germline V gene. V lost 0 bases, J lost 7 bases, and 4 bases lay in between. This CDR3 region has 11 residues. CDR3 sequence reads: CASSQDIEQYF. Here the CDR3 DNA reads TGCGCCAGCAGCCAAGATATAGAGCAGTACTTC.

The V call is TRBV3-1 (or the pseudogene TRBV3-2), the J call TRBJ1-2; 7 bases line up with TRBD1. Germline CDR1 reads LGHDT; CDR2 reads YNNKEL (reference sequence). Unmatched junction bases numbered 6, after V lost 2 bases and J lost 12 bases. CDR3 size: 12 residues. In DNA, the CDR3 is TGTGCCAGCAGCCAACGGCAGGGGGTACACACCTTC. Protein product: CASSQRQGVHTF.

This clone was recorded once. V and J are TRBV4-1 and TRBJ2-7; 7 bases align to TRBD2. Germline assignment: CDR1 MGHRA and CDR2 YSYEKL. CDR3 size: 16 residues. Trimming at V came to 4 bases and at J to 3 bases, leaving 12 bases not matched to a gene. Here the CDR3 reads CASSPTGGPAHYEQYF. The CDR3 bases are TGCGCCAGCAGCCCCACGGGGGGACCGGCCCACTACGAGCAGTACTTC.

The chain joins TRBV5-4 to TRBJ1-3; tentative D call: TRBD1 (6 bases). This CDR3 contains 17 residues. CDR1 and CDR2 (germline): SGHNT, YYREEE (reference sequence). V lost 2 bases and J lost 3, with 18 bases in between. The CDR3 loop is CASSFVGAAGIGNTIYF. In DNA, the CDR3 is TGTGCCAGCAGCTTCGTGGGGGCCGCCGGGATTGGAAACACCATATATTTT. The complete variable domain, with remaining parts taken from reference TRBV5-4 and TRBJ1-3, reads ETGVTQSPTHLIKTRGQQVTLRCSSQSGHNTVSWYQQALGQGPQFIFQYYREEENGRGNFPPRFSGLQFPNYSSELNVNALELDDSALYLCASSFVGAAGIGNTIYFGEGSWLTVV.

V usage is TRBV7-6 and J usage is TRBJ1-2, with TRBD1 matching 8 bases. This CDR3 spans 16 amino acids. Germline-derived CDR1 and CDR2 are SGHVS and FNYEAQ. V was clipped by 3 bases and J by 0 bases; unmatched bases: 6. The CDR3 loop reads CASSFGRGPPNYGYTF. The DNA of the CDR3 is TGTGCCAGCAGCTTCGGCAGGGGGCCTCCTAACTATGGCTACACCTTC.